Listed below are T cell receptor beta chains from one sample, sequenced in a study of OX40 agonist ivuxolimab in advanced cancers. Method: immunoSEQ multiplex PCR; TCRdb's copy keeps in-frame clones and lacks some. The sample records under 85,000 clones, approximately 93% being singletons. The sample consisted of CD4+ or CD8+ T cells sorted from blood, taken in a trial of the OX40 agonist ivuxolimab. The receptors come from an adult with an advanced solid tumor such as melanoma, head and neck, liver or kidney cancer. CDR3s include the opening cysteine and the closing phenylalanine or tryptophan. A D gene is named only where the DNA matches it firmly. Not every row has a clone size; where given, it reads once, few, many or a size class.

v_call,clone_size,d_call,j_call,cdr3_aa,cdr3_nt
TRBV4-3,.,.,TRBJ2-2,CASSQEDTGELFF,TGCGCCAGCAGCCAGGAAGACACCGGGGAGCTGTTTTTT
TRBV19,.,.,TRBJ2-3,CASSIQQAPHTQYF,TGTGCCAGTAGTATTCAGCAGGCTCCTCATACGCAGTATTTT
TRBV30,.,TRBD2,TRBJ2-3,CAWSPAVVAGAADTQYF,TGTGCCTGGAGTCCCGCCGTGGTAGCGGGAGCCGCAGATACGCAGTATTTT
TRBV6-1,once,TRBD1,TRBJ1-2,CASSGWTGGYYGYTF,TGTGCCAGCAGTGGATGGACAGGGGGCTACTATGGCTACACCTTC
TRBV6-6,.,TRBD2,TRBJ2-7,CASSPLAAVRSEQYF,TGTGCCAGCAGTCCACTAGCGGCGGTACGGTCCGAGCAGTACTTC
TRBV16,.,TRBD1,TRBJ2-6,CASSAPGQNSGANVLTF,TGTGCCAGCAGCGCACCGGGACAGAACTCTGGGGCCAACGTCCTGACTTTC
TRBV4-1,.,.,TRBJ2-2,CASSRILNTGELFF,TGCGCCAGCAGCCGGATCCTGAACACCGGGGAGCTGTTTTTT
TRBV6-6,.,.,TRBJ2-5,CASGEFRVSQETQYF,TGTGCCAGTGGGGAGTTTAGAGTGAGCCAAGAGACCCAGTACTTC
TRBV25-1,.,.,TRBJ1-1,CASSEASVMNTEAFF,TGTGCCAGCAGTGAAGCTTCCGTGATGAACACTGAAGCTTTCTTT
TRBV27,once,.,TRBJ1-2,CASSLWSARGGYTF,TGTGCCAGCAGTTTATGGTCCGCGAGAGGCGGCTACACCTTC
TRBV5-5,.,TRBD2,TRBJ2-5,CASSLETSGGETQYF,TGTGCCAGCAGCTTGGAGACTAGCGGTGGAGAGACCCAGTACTTC
TRBV28,.,TRBD2,TRBJ2-2,CASRGGLAGAGELFF,TGTGCCAGCAGGGGGGGACTAGCGGGAGCCGGGGAGCTGTTTTTT
TRBV5-1,.,.,TRBJ1-2,CASSLAGEGNYGYTF,TGCGCCAGCAGCTTGGCCGGGGAAGGGAACTATGGCTACACCTTC
TRBV9,.,.,TRBJ2-3,CASSGRSGSTDTQYF,TGTGCCAGCAGCGGCCGTTCGGGAAGCACAGATACGCAGTATTTT
TRBV5-6,once,.,TRBJ2-7,CASSFGDPSYEQYF,TGTGCCAGCAGCTTCGGGGACCCTTCCTACGAGCAGTACTTC
TRBV9,.,TRBD2,TRBJ2-7,CASSVASGGPYEQYF,TGTGCCAGCAGCGTAGCTAGCGGCGGCCCCTACGAGCAGTACTTC
TRBV30,.,TRBD2,TRBJ2-2,CAWSGLAGVNTGELFF,TGTGCCTGGAGTGGACTAGCAGGAGTCAACACCGGGGAGCTGTTTTTT